These T cell receptor beta chains were read from a single sample in a study of blood T cell repertoires in COVID-19. Data came from immunoSEQ multiplex PCR; TCRdb stores just in-frame clones and leaves some out. This sample has about 14,000 clones, with around 83% found just once. Input material: peripheral blood. These receptors originate from a man aged 60-69 years with acute or convalescent COVID-19. Both conserved end residues are trimmed from each CDR3. Each record gives: V gene, J gene, CDR3 protein.

TRBV10-3,TRBJ2-2,AISESQVTGELF
TRBV18,TRBJ2-5,ASSPPTPQETQY
TRBV7-2,TRBJ2-7,ASNPQQGLNEQY
TRBV2,TRBJ1-1,ASSEGPRAF
TRBV19,TRBJ1-5,ASSIGGDGNQPQH
TRBV19,TRBJ1-5,ASSFSRPWTGGLGNQPQH
TRBV6-5,TRBJ1-5,ASRAGPSNLPQH
TRBV6-5,TRBJ1-1,ASTSILNTEAF
TRBV4-1,TRBJ1-3,ASSQDLARSSGNTIY
TRBV5-1,TRBJ1-6,ASSLGVSDRGGSPLH
TRBV4-3,TRBJ1-2,ASSPTGVYGYT
TRBV30,TRBJ2-6,AWSGGRVLSGANVLT
TRBV7-7,TRBJ2-3,ASSQCLAAPSCTDTQY
TRBV5-6,TRBJ2-7,ASSFGTDLYEQY
TRBV7-3,TRBJ2-1,ASSLLGAGVGNEQF
TRBV7-8,TRBJ2-1,ASSSWAPLDEQF
TRBV24-1,TRBJ2-1,ATSDSGRAGEQF
TRBV7-9,TRBJ2-7,ASSSQTGWIGEQY
TRBV19,TRBJ1-1,ASSTLPGQGNAEAF
TRBV5-6,TRBJ2-5,ASTLGVQETQY
TRBV21-1,TRBJ2-4,ASRVTLGLAKNIQY
TRBV7-2,TRBJ2-3,ASTRGDDTQY
TRBV18,TRBJ2-5,ASSPLSLDQETQY
TRBV7-2,TRBJ1-2,ASSLDGRAITGYT